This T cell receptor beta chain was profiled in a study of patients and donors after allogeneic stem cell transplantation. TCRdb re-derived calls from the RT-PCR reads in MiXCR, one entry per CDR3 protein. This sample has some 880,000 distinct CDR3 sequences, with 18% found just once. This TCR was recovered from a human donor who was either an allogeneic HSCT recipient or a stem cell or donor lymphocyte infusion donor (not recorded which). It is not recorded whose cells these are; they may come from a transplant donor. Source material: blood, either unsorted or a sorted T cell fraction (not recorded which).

This CDR3 is CSAGPRTGVTEAFF. The CDR3 bases are TGCAGTGCAGGCCCAAGGACAGGGGTAACTGAAGCTTTCTTT. The V call is TRBV20-1, the J call TRBJ1-1; 9 nucleotides agree with TRBD1. The trim removed 6 bases at V and 5 bases at J, leaving 10 bases unmatched. Germline CDR1 DFQATT, CDR2 SNEGSKA (reference sequence). The CDR3 sequence is 14 residues long.